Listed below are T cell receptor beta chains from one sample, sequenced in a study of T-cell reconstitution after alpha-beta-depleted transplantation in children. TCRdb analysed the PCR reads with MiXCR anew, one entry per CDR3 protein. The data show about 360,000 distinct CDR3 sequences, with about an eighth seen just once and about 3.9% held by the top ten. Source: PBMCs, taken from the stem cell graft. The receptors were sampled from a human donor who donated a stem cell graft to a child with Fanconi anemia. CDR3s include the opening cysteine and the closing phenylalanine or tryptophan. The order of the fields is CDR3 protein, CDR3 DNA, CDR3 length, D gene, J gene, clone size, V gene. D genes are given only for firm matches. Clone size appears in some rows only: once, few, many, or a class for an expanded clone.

CDR3: CASSLPGGPETQYF; DNA: TGTGCCAGCAGCTTACCAGGGGGCCCAGAGACCCAGTACTTC; length: 14; D: TRBD1; J: TRBJ2-5; size: few; V: TRBV7-2
CDR3: CSARDPMRIPEAFF; DNA: TGCAGTGCTAGAGATCCAATGAGGATTCCTGAAGCTTTCTTT; length: 14; D: -; J: TRBJ1-1; size: many; V: TRBV20-1
CDR3: CASSQDAQRGLNEQFF; DNA: TGCGCCAGCAGCCAAGATGCCCAGCGGGGGCTAAATGAGCAGTTCTTC; length: 16; D: TRBD2; J: TRBJ2-1; size: -; V: TRBV4-3
CDR3: CASSLGGILNYGYTF; DNA: TGCGCCAGCAGCTTGGGCGGGATCCTGAACTATGGCTACACCTTC; length: 15; D: -; J: TRBJ1-2; size: few; V: TRBV5-1
CDR3: CATSAKPQPGPKLMNTEAFF; DNA: TGTGCCACCAGTGCTAAGCCTCAACCGGGACCGAAGTTAATGAACACTGAAGCTTTCTTT; length: 20; D: -; J: TRBJ1-1; size: many; V: TRBV24-1
CDR3: CASTRTSGGLSSTDTQYF; DNA: TGTGCCAGCACCCGGACTAGCGGGGGGCTTAGCAGCACAGATACGCAGTATTTT; length: 18; D: TRBD2; J: TRBJ2-3; size: many; V: TRBV28
CDR3: CASRRDRAADQPQHF; DNA: TGTGCCAGCAGGCGAGACAGGGCTGCGGATCAGCCCCAGCATTTT; length: 15; D: TRBD1; J: TRBJ1-5; size: many; V: TRBV12-3/TRBV12-4
CDR3: CASSSTGLREQETQYF; DNA: TGCGCCAGCAGCTCGACAGGGCTGAGGGAGCAAGAGACCCAGTACTTC; length: 16; D: TRBD1; J: TRBJ2-5; size: -; V: TRBV5-1
CDR3: CSALNPRGYGYTF; DNA: TGCAGTGCCCTTAATCCCCGGGGGTATGGCTACACCTTC; length: 13; D: -; J: TRBJ1-2; size: many; V: TRBV20-1
CDR3: CSAPGTSPTDTQYF; DNA: TGCAGTGCCCCCGGGACTAGCCCCACAGATACGCAGTATTTT; length: 14; D: TRBD2; J: TRBJ2-3; size: -; V: TRBV20-1
CDR3: CASSLDPNSPLHF; DNA: TGTGCCAGCAGTCTAGACCCGAATTCACCCCTCCACTTT; length: 13; D: -; J: TRBJ1-6; size: many; V: TRBV6-5
CDR3: CASRIRGYTDTQYF; DNA: TGTGCCAGCAGAATCAGGGGATACACAGATACGCAGTATTTT; length: 14; D: -; J: TRBJ2-3; size: many; V: TRBV2
CDR3: CSARTEGYGYTF; DNA: TGCAGTGCTAGGACTGAAGGCTATGGCTACACCTTC; length: 12; D: -; J: TRBJ1-2; size: few; V: TRBV20-1
CDR3: CASSQDRLRGGFTDTQYF; DNA: TGCGCCAGCAGCCAAGATCGTTTGAGGGGGGGGTTCACAGATACGCAGTATTTT; length: 18; D: -; J: TRBJ2-3; size: -; V: TRBV4-3
CDR3: CASSYFSGGVAPYEQYF; DNA: TGTGCCAGCAGTTACTTCTCAGGAGGAGTGGCCCCCTACGAGCAGTACTTC; length: 17; D: -; J: TRBJ2-7; size: -; V: TRBV6-2/TRBV6-3
CDR3: CSAPSGGLEEQFF; DNA: TGCAGTGCACCGAGCGGGGGGCTCGAGGAGCAGTTCTTC; length: 13; D: TRBD2; J: TRBJ2-1; size: many; V: TRBV20-1
CDR3: CASRPELQGWTEAFF; DNA: TGCGCCAGCAGACCCGAACTACAGGGTTGGACTGAAGCTTTCTTT; length: 15; D: -; J: TRBJ1-1; size: few; V: TRBV5-1